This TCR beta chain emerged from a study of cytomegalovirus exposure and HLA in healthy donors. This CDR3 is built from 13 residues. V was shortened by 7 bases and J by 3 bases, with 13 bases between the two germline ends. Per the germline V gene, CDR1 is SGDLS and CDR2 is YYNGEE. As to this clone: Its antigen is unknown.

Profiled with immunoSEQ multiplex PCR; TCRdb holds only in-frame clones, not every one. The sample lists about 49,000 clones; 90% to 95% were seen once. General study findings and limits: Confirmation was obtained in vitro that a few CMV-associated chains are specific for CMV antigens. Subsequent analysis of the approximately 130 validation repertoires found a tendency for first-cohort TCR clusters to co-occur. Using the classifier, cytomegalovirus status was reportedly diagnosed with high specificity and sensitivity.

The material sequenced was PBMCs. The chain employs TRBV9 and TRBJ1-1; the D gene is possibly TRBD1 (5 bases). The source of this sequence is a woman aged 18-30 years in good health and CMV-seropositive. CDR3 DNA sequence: TGTGCCAGCGGCGGGGGGGTTGACACTGAAGCTTTCTTT. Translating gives CASGGGVDTEAFF.